This passage covers 21 T cell receptor beta chains from one sample sequenced in a study of blood T cell repertoires in COVID-19. TCRdb keeps only in-frame clones here, not all; method: immunoSEQ multiplex PCR. Of some 250,000 clones in the sample, 75% to 90% were seen once. Specimen: PBMCs or T cells enriched from blood (not recorded which). The receptors shown here come from a man between 40 and 49 years old who had recovered from COVID-19.

V and J are TRBV6-5 and TRBJ1-6; D gene ambiguous. The V gene's germline CDR1 is MNHEY and CDR2 SVGAGI. The CDR3 length is 12 residues. Trimming shortened V by 10 bases and J by 4 bases, and 8 bases separated the two germline ends. Here the CDR3 reads CATYTYNSPLHF. The CDR3, as DNA: TGTGCCACCTATACTTATAATTCACCCCTCCACTTT.

The chain is built from TRBV29-1 and TRBJ2-6, with 10 bases identical to TRBD1. The CDR3 loop spans 15 amino acids. The germline gives CDR1 SQVTM, CDR2 ANQGSEA. The V gene end was trimmed by 7 bases and the J gene end by 0 bases; junction bases not matched to a gene: 3. For the CDR3, the DNA is TGCAGCGCGGGACAGGGGAACTCTGGGGCCAACGTCCTGACTTTC. Protein product: CSAGQGNSGANVLTF.

This chain connects TRBV18 to TRBJ2-5; 8 bases line up with TRBD1. The CDR3 runs to 17 residues. V dropped 5 bases and J dropped 0; count of bases not matched to a gene: 11. Germline CDR1 is KGHSH and CDR2 is LQKENI. The CDR3, as DNA: TGTGCCAGCTCAGTAGACCAGGGGGCTCAGTACCAAGAGACCCAGTACTTC. This translates into CASSVDQGAQYQETQYF. Complete variable domain (other parts from reference TRBV18 and TRBJ2-5): NAGVMQNPRHLVRRRGQEARLRCSPMKGHSHVYWYRQLPEEGLKFMVYLQKENIIDESGMPKERFSAEFPKEGPSILRIQQVVRGDSAAYFCASSVDQGAQYQETQYFGPGTRLLVL.

This clone has only a few counts. V and J are TRBV25-1 and TRBJ2-7; possibly TRBD1 for D (6 bases). The V and J ends lost 8 bases and 4 bases respectively, with 18 bases between them. The CDR3 runs 14 residues. Germline V gene data show CDR1 as MGHDK and CDR2 as SYGVNS. CDR3 nucleotides: TGTGCCAGCGGAAGAGGGGGAGAGATATACGAGCAGTACTTC. Amino acid sequence: CASGRGGEIYEQYF.

This sequence joins TRBV27 and TRBJ1-2; 9 bases match TRBD1. V gave up 7 bases and J gave up 2 bases; unmatched junction bases: 11. The germline V gene has CDR1 MNHEY and CDR2 SMNVEV (reference sequence). CDR3 length: 16 amino acids. The CDR3 coding sequence is TGTGCCAGCACATACCACGCCGGGACAGGGAACTATGGCTACACCTTC. Amino acid sequence: CASTYHAGTGNYGYTF.

V and J are TRBV5-6 and TRBJ1-2; D is unresolved. The CDR3 sequence is 14 residues long. Germline V gives CDR1 SGHDT, CDR2 YYEEEE. Trimming took off 0 bases at V and 5 bases at J, with 11 bases between the two ends. The CDR3 DNA is TGTGCCAGCAGCTTGGACCGGGATTTGTATGGCTACACCTTC. It is translated as CASSLDRDLYGYTF.

This chain uses TRBV6-1 with TRBJ1-5; 8 bases agree with TRBD1. CDR1 is MNHNS, CDR2 SASEGT, per germline. The CDR3 spans 14 residues. V was pared by 3 bases and J by 6 bases, with 4 bases of the junction left unmatched. In DNA, the CDR3 is TGTGCCAGCAGTGAGACAGGGGAGGCTCAGCCCCAGCATTTT. Translating it yields CASSETGEAQPQHF.

The chain uses TRBV28 and TRBJ2-5, with a weak D call TRBD2 (5 bases). This CDR3 is 14 amino acids long. Germline lookup yields CDR1 MDHEN and CDR2 SYDVKM. Deletions cut 6 bases from V and 1 base from J, with 12 bases between. DNA of the CDR3: TGTGCCAGCAGATCCCCGGGGATCCAAGAGACCCAGTACTTC. Protein product: CASRSPGIQETQYF. Together with reference TRBV28 and TRBJ2-5, the CDR3 gives the full variable domain: DVKVTQSSRYLVKRTGEKVFLECVQDMDHENMFWYRQDPGLGLRLIYFSYDVKMKEKGDIPEGYSVSREKKERFSLILESASTNQTSMYLCASRSPGIQETQYFGPGTRLLVL.

V gene TRBV27 combines with J gene TRBJ2-5; a possible D gene is TRBD1 (6 bases). Per the germline V gene, CDR1 is MNHEY and CDR2 is SMNVEV (reference sequence). CDR3 size: 15 residues. V dropped 5 bases and J dropped 5 bases, with 18 bases sitting between them. CDR3 protein: CASSGSRARGETQYF. The CDR3, as DNA: TGTGCCAGCAGTGGAAGCAGGGCGAGGGGGGAGACCCAGTACTTC.

The chain combines TRBV25-1 with TRBJ2-3; TRBD2 aligns across 9 bases. CDR3 size: 15 residues. Germline V gene data show CDR1 as MGHDK and CDR2 as SYGVNS. J lost 1 base, V lost 3 bases, and 2 bases had no gene match. CDR3 DNA sequence: TGTGCCAGCAGTGATTGGACTAGCGGCACAGATACGCAGTATTTT. Translated: CASSDWTSGTDTQYF.

The rearrangement joins TRBV7-9 to TRBJ2-3; 7 bases are a match to TRBD2. The junction had 4 bases not matched to a gene; V was cut back by 0 bases and J by 10 bases. The CDR3 runs 13 residues. Germline-derived CDR1 and CDR2 are SEHNR and FQNEAQ (reference sequence). DNA of the CDR3: TGTGCCAGCAGCTTAGCGTCGGGGGGACCGCAGTATTTT. Translated, it gives CASSLASGGPQYF.

V is TRBV28 and J is TRBJ1-4, with unresolved D. CDR3 length equals 12 residues. The germline V and J ends were trimmed by 11 bases and 0 bases, with 7 bases remaining between them. Germline V lookup: CDR1 MDHEN, CDR2 SYDVKM. In DNA form, the CDR3 reads TGTGCCGCGCGGACAACTAATGAAAAACTGTTTTTT. Translated: CAARTTNEKLFF.

V usage is TRBV28 and J usage is TRBJ1-5; D unclear. Germline CDR1 reads MDHEN; CDR2 reads SYDVKM. V shed 4 bases and J shed 0 bases, with 16 bases lying between them. This CDR3 has 17 amino acids. CDR3 protein: CASSYPDGDYSNQPQHF. The CDR3 DNA sequence: TGTGCCAGCAGTTACCCCGACGGGGATTATAGCAATCAGCCCCAGCATTTT.

The J gene is TRBJ1-2, the V gene TRBV25-1; 7 nucleotides match TRBD1. Germline V lookup: CDR1 MGHDK, CDR2 SYGVNS. The CDR3 length is 16 residues. J was trimmed by 2 bases and V by 4 bases; bases with no gene match: 10. CDR3 sequence (DNA): TGTGCCAGCAGTGGGGGGACAGCCAGAGGAAACTATGGCTACACCTTC. Its protein product is CASSGGTARGNYGYTF.

The sample holds a few counts of this clone. The V and J genes are TRBV19 and TRBJ2-5; TRBD1 aligns across 11 bases. Germline CDR1 and CDR2: LNHDA and SQIVND (reference sequence). This CDR3 comprises 16 residues. The trim removed 6 bases at V and 4 bases at J, leaving 10 bases unmatched. CDR3 bases: TGTGCCAGTAGCAAAGAAGGACAGGGGGCACGAGAGACCCAGTACTTC. The encoded protein is CASSKEGQGARETQYF.

Here the CDR3 DNA reads TGTGCCTGGAGGCGGCAGAACACTGAAGCTTTCTTT. This encodes CAWRRQNTEAFF. The chain recombines TRBV30 with TRBJ1-1; D call uncertain. CDR1 is GTSNPN, CDR2 SVGIG, per germline (reference sequence). V was pared by 3 bases and J by 1 base, with 6 bases between. The CDR3 spans 12 residues.

A word on this clone: One junction end disagrees with the germline gene, perhaps due to a read error. The J gene is TRBJ2-7, the V gene TRBV6-1, with a weak D call TRBD2 (6 bases). The CDR3 loop spans 14 amino acids. The V gene's germline CDR1 is MNHNS and CDR2 SASEGT. CDR3 sequence reads: CASREGTPPNEQYF. CDR3 in DNA: TGTGCCAGCAGAGAAGGGACTCCCCCCAACGAGCAGTACTTC.

The gene calls are TRBV2 and TRBJ1-2; 7 nucleotides match TRBD1. The germline V gene has CDR1 SNHLY and CDR2 FYNNEI. CDR3 length: 12 amino acids. Trimming removed 5 bases from V and 6 bases from J; junction bases left unmatched: 3. CDR3 nucleotide sequence: TGTGCCAGCAGTCGTGGGACAGATGGCTACACCTTC. Translation gives CASSRGTDGYTF. The full variable domain, completed using reference TRBV2 and TRBJ1-2, is EPEVTQTPSHQVTQMGQEVILRCVPISNHLYFYWYRQILGQKVEFLVSFYNNEISEKSEIFDDQFSVERPDGSNFTLKIRSTKLEDSAMYFCASSRGTDGYTFGSGTRLTVV.

Here the CDR3 reads CASSQGGTATEAFF. The CDR3 DNA sequence: TGTGCCAGCAGCCAAGGGGGGACAGCCACTGAAGCTTTCTTT. The chain combines TRBV3-1 (or the pseudogene TRBV3-2) with TRBJ1-1; 7 nucleotides match TRBD1. This CDR3 is built from 14 residues. Trimming at V came to 1 base and at J to 4 bases, leaving 3 bases not matched to a gene. CDR1 LGHDT and CDR2 YNNKEL come from the germline V gene (reference sequence).

The V call is TRBV7-9, the J call TRBJ2-5, with 7 bases aligning to TRBD1. Germline V gives CDR1 SEHNR, CDR2 FQNEAQ (reference sequence). V dropped 4 bases and J dropped 4; count of bases not matched to a gene: 12. This CDR3 has 16 residues. The CDR3 DNA follows: TGTGCCAGCAGCTCACGGGACAGTTCCTGGGGAGAGACCCAGTACTTC. Its translation: CASSSRDSSWGETQYF.

V is TRBV5-1 and J is TRBJ1-4; D not resolved. Germline V CDR1 and CDR2: SGHRS, YFSETQ. V shed 7 bases and J shed 6 bases, with 16 bases lying between them. CDR3 length equals 14 residues. The CDR3 loop is CASAPWRQDEKLFF. The CDR3, as DNA: TGCGCCAGCGCCCCGTGGCGCCAGGATGAAAAACTGTTTTTT.